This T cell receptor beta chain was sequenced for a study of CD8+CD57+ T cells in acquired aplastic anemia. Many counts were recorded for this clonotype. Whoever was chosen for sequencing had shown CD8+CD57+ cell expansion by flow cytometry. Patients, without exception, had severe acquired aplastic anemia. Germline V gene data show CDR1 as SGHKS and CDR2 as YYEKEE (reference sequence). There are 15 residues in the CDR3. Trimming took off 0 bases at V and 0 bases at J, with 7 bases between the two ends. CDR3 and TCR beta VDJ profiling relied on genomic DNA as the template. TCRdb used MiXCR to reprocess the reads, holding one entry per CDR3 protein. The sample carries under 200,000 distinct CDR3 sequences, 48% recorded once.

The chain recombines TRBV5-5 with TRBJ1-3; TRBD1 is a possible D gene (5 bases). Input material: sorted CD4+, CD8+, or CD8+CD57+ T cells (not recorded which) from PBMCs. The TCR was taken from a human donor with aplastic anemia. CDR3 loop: CASSLDRSSGNTIYF. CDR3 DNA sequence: TGTGCCAGCAGCTTGGACAGGAGCTCTGGAAACACCATATATTTT.